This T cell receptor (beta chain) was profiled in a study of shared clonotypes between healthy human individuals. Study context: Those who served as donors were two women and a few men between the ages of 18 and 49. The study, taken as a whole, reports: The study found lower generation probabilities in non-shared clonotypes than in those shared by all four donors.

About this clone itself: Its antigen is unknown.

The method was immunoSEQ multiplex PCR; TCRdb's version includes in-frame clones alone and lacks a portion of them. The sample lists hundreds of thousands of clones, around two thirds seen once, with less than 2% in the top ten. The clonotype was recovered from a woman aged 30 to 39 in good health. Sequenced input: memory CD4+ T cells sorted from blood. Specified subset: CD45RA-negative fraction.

In nucleotides, the CDR3 is TGCGCCAGCAGCCAAGATGGGTGGGCGGGAGTATCGAATGAGCAGTTCTTC. This encodes CASSQDGWAGVSNEQFF. The rearrangement links TRBV4-1 to TRBJ2-1; TRBD2 aligns across 7 bases. Trimming removed 0 bases from V and 7 bases from J; junction bases left unmatched: 12. The germline V gene has CDR1 MGHRA and CDR2 YSYEKL. The CDR3 is made up of 17 amino acids.